This T cell receptor beta chain comes out of a study of blood T cell repertoires in COVID-19. This table comes from immunoSEQ multiplex PCR, and its TCRdb copy is limited to in-frame clones, with some not included. The sample yields roughly 30,000 clones, 84% seen once. Sequencing was carried out using peripheral blood. This clonotype originated in a man older than 75 with active COVID-19.

The CDR3 DNA follows: TGTGCCAGCAGCGGTACTGGAGGGGTTGGCTACACCTTC. Protein: CASSGTGGVGYTF. This chain links TRBV9 with TRBJ1-2; D is perhaps TRBD1 (5 bases). The CDR3 runs 13 residues. The V end lost 3 bases, the J end lost 7 bases, and 13 bases lay between the germline ends. Germline CDR1 is SGDLS and CDR2 is YYNGEE. The full variable domain, completed using reference TRBV9 and TRBJ1-2, is DSGVTQTPKHLITATGQRVTLRCSPRSGDLSVYWYQQSLDQGLQFLIQYYNGEERAKGNILERFSAQQFPDLHSELNLSSLELGDSALYFCASSGTGGVGYTFGSGTRLTVV.